The 24 T cell receptor beta chains listed next were all sequenced from one sample in a study of T cell repertoires in cytomegalovirus infection. No cognate antigen is known for these TCRs. TCRdb analysed the reads with MiXCR anew, one entry per CDR3 protein. This repertoire shows hundreds of thousands of distinct CDR3 sequences, approximately 30% found once; its top ten account for around 15%. The sequenced sample was cultured CD8+ T cells from PBMCs, obtained from culture after CMV antigen stimulation. Receptor source: a human donor in good health (CMV status not recorded). Some clones in this sample may be carry-over from other donors' samples.

This clonotype occurred a few times. The rearrangement joins TRBV20-1 to TRBJ2-7; possibly TRBD2 for D (7 bases). This CDR3 is built from 14 residues. The germline V gene encodes CDR1 DFQATT and CDR2 SNEGSKA (reference sequence). Deletions cut 1 base from V and 2 bases from J, with 12 bases between. CDR3 in DNA: TGCAGTGCTAGAGTTCCCGGGGGGCCCTACGAGCAGTACTTC. Translated: CSARVPGGPYEQYF.

In this sample, this clonotype turned up a few times. The gene calls are TRBV7-9 and TRBJ1-3, with TRBD1 matching over 9 bases. The junction had 9 bases not matched to a gene; V was cut back by 6 bases and J by 3 bases. Germline V gene sequence: CDR1 SEHNR, CDR2 FQNEAQ (reference sequence). The CDR3 has 16 residues. The CDR3 reads CASRVTGGIDGNTIYF. For the CDR3, the DNA is TGTGCCAGCAGGGTAACAGGGGGCATCGATGGAAACACCATATATTTT. Filled out from reference TRBV7-9 and TRBJ1-3, the complete variable domain reads DTGVSQNPRHKITKRGQNVTFRCDPISEHNRLYWYRQTLGQGPEFLTYFQNEAQLEKSRLLSDRFSAERPKGSFSTLEIQRTEQGDSAMYLCASRVTGGIDGNTIYFGEGSWLTVV.

The chain joins TRBV6-2 or TRBV6-3 to TRBJ2-7; 9 bases align to TRBD1. The CDR3 is made up of 16 amino acids. Looked up from germline, CDR1 is MNHEY and CDR2 is SVGEGT. The chain's CDR3 is CANSFNTGTGSYEQYV. The DNA for the CDR3 is TGTGCCAACAGTTTTAACACCGGGACAGGGTCCTACGAGCAGTACGTC.

The V call is TRBV20-1, the J call TRBJ1-2, with D uncertain. The CDR3 is made up of 14 amino acids. V lost 0 bases and J lost 4, with 12 bases in between. CDR1 is DFQATT, CDR2 SNEGSKA, per germline (reference sequence). CDR3 protein: CSARDRFQAYGYTF. CDR3 DNA: TGCAGTGCTAGAGATCGCTTCCAAGCCTATGGCTACACCTTC.

The chain employs TRBV5-1 and TRBJ1-2, with TRBD1 matching 9 bases. The CDR3 loop spans 14 amino acids. Trimming removed 2 bases from V and 8 bases from J; junction bases left unmatched: 7. Germline V gene data show CDR1 as SGHRS and CDR2 as YFSETQ. The CDR3 DNA reads as TGCGCCAGCAGCTTAGGGGACAGGGAAGGCGGCTACACCTTC. It yields the protein CASSLGDREGGYTF.

This clonotype was observed a handful of times. V gene TRBV7-9 combines with J gene TRBJ1-2; 9 nucleotides line up with TRBD1. Germline V CDR1 and CDR2: SEHNR, FQNEAQ (reference sequence). CDR3 size: 15 residues. Unmatched junction bases numbered 4, after V lost 1 base and J lost 4 bases. CDR3: CASSLGGQGSYGYTF. The CDR3 DNA sequence: TGTGCCAGCAGCTTAGGGGGACAGGGTTCCTATGGCTACACCTTC.

This clonotype was found a few times. The chain uses TRBV9 and TRBJ2-1, with 9 bases lining up with TRBD2. In germline, CDR1 is SGDLS, CDR2 YYNGEE. The CDR3 is 16 amino acids. The junction had 8 bases not matched to a gene; V was cut back by 0 bases and J by 7 bases. The CDR3 bases are TGTGCCAGCAGCGTAGCTAGGCGGGGGGGCCTTAATGAGCAGTTCTTC. The encoded protein is CASSVARRGGLNEQFF.

The chain joins TRBV6-1 to TRBJ2-7; 8 bases match TRBD2. This CDR3 contains 15 residues. The germline V gene encodes CDR1 MNHNS and CDR2 SASEGT. Trimming took 1 base from V and 5 from J; bases not matched to a gene: 7. DNA for the CDR3: TGTGCCAGCAGTGAAGATTTAGCGGGGTGGGACGAGCAGTACTTC. Translation gives CASSEDLAGWDEQYF.

Many counts were recorded for this clonotype. The chain uses TRBV7-8 and TRBJ2-1; D is unclear. CDR1 SGHVS and CDR2 FQNEAQ come from the germline V gene. Trimming took 3 bases from V and 8 from J, leaving 8 bases between them. The CDR3 has 12 amino acids. CDR3 in amino acids: CASSFRRDEQFF. The CDR3 DNA is TGTGCCAGCAGCTTTAGACGGGATGAGCAGTTCTTC.

A few counts support this clonotype. CDR3 sequence: CSASGLIGGDGTEAFF. The CDR3 DNA sequence: TGCAGTGCTAGTGGACTCATCGGCGGTGACGGCACTGAAGCTTTCTTT. V is TRBV20-1 and J is TRBJ1-1; D gene uncertain. Trimming removed 3 bases at V and 4 bases at J, with 21 bases between. From germline, CDR1 is DFQATT and CDR2 SNEGSKA (reference sequence). This CDR3 spans 16 amino acids.

This clonotype came up a few times. This chain joins TRBV7-6 and TRBJ1-2; D gene unclear. Germline CDR1 and CDR2: SGHVS and FNYEAQ. This CDR3 spans 15 amino acids. V was pared by 5 bases and J by 4 bases, with 17 bases between. The CDR3 DNA reads as TGTGCCAGCAGCCCTGTGGACGGGTATTTCTATGGCTACACCTTC. It translates to CASSPVDGYFYGYTF.

This clonotype has a single count. The chain recombines TRBV15 with TRBJ2-3; 10 bases align to TRBD2. V shed 8 bases, J shed 11 bases, and the junction held 10 bases outside the gene matches. Germline V CDR1 and CDR2: LNHNV, YYDKDF (reference sequence). The CDR3 loop spans 13 amino acids. DNA of the CDR3: TGTGCCACCCTCAGCGGGGGGGACGGCAGGCAGTATTTT. Translating it yields CATLSGGDGRQYF. The whole variable domain, remainder taken from reference TRBV15 and TRBJ2-3, is DAMVIQNPRYQVTQFGKPVTLSCSQTLNHNVMYWYQQKSSQAPKLLFHYYDKDFNNEADTPDNFQSRRPNTSFCFLDIRSPGLGDTAMYLCATLSGGDGRQYFGPGTRLTVL.

This clonotype appeared once. The chain joins TRBV10-2 to TRBJ2-1; D gene ambiguous. There are 15 residues in the CDR3. Trimming stripped 7 bases from V and 4 bases from J, with 17 bases between. CDR1 WSHSY and CDR2 SAAADI come from the germline V gene. The CDR3 DNA reads TGCGCCAGCACCCGCTCCCCCTCTCTATACAATGAGCAGTTCTTC. It codes for CASTRSPSLYNEQFF.

About this clonotype: A read error is possible here, since a much larger clone lies one base away. The chain links TRBV7-9 to TRBJ2-1; the D is unclear. The CDR3 sequence is 16 residues long. Between the trimmed V and J ends, which lost 6 bases and 0 bases, there was a span of 15 bases. Per germline, CDR1 SEHNR and CDR2 FQNEAQ (reference sequence). The CDR3 reads CASRNGYQSSYNEQFF. The CDR3 DNA reads as TGTGCCAGCAGAAATGGATACCAGAGCTCCTACAATGAGCAGTTCTTC.

This chain connects TRBV19 to TRBJ1-5; 9 bases are a match to TRBD1. The CDR3 totals 15 residues. Germline V gene lookup returns CDR1 LNHDA and CDR2 SQIVND (reference sequence). The V gene end was trimmed by 3 bases and the J gene end by 3 bases; junction bases not matched to a gene: 3. CDR3 amino acids: CASSIDRGFNQPQHF. In DNA form, the CDR3 reads TGTGCCAGTAGTATCGACAGGGGGTTCAATCAGCCCCAGCATTTT.

This clonotype was detected many times. The CDR3 DNA reads as TGTGCCATCAGTGAGAACCTTCGGGAGGACAGGGGTCTATACAATGAGCAGTTCTTC. Translation: CAISENLREDRGLYNEQFF. The chain joins TRBV10-3 to TRBJ2-1; TRBD1 matches at 9 bases. CDR3 length equals 19 residues. The junction had 15 bases not matched to a gene; V was cut back by 2 bases and J by 4 bases. The V gene's germline CDR1 is ENHRY and CDR2 SYGVKD.

To note about this clonotype: This may be a read error: a much more frequent sequence differs by one nucleotide. CDR3 loop: CANSLVLSLGGTDTQYF. DNA of the CDR3: TGTGCCAACAGCTTAGTTCTTAGCCTTGGGGGCACAGATACGCAGTATTTT. This chain joins TRBV7-2 and TRBJ2-3; D remains unclear. The CDR3 is 17 residues long. From germline, CDR1 is SGHTA and CDR2 FQGNSA.

V gene TRBV27 combines with J gene TRBJ2-7, with no clear D. Trimming cost V 5 bases and J 0 bases, with 8 bases left between them. The V gene's germline CDR1 is MNHEY and CDR2 SMNVEV (reference sequence). The CDR3 loop spans 13 amino acids. Written as DNA, the CDR3 is TGTGCCAGCAGTCCCTATTCCTCCTACGAGCAGTACTTC. Translation: CASSPYSSYEQYF.

Only a few counts were recorded for this clonotype. V usage is TRBV2 and J usage is TRBJ1-1; D gene unclear. Trimming left V 5 bases short and J 7 bases short, with 11 bases between. Germline V gives CDR1 SNHLY, CDR2 FYNNEI. There are 12 residues in the CDR3. CDR3 amino acids: CASSPGRGEAFF. The CDR3 nucleotides read TGTGCCAGCAGTCCCGGACGGGGTGAAGCTTTCTTT.

This clonotype was observed many times. The CDR3 DNA follows: TGTGCCAGCAGGAACACTGACAGAAACACTGAAGCTTTCTTT. As protein: CASRNTDRNTEAFF. The chain employs TRBV12-3 or TRBV12-4 and TRBJ1-1; possible D gene TRBD1, 5 bases. This CDR3 region has 14 residues. V was pared by 6 bases and J by 2 bases, with 13 bases between.

The rearrangement uses TRBV29-1 and TRBJ1-2; D uncertain. Germline V lookup: CDR1 SQVTM, CDR2 ANQGSEA. The CDR3 runs to 13 residues. V dropped 0 bases and J dropped 3 bases, with 8 bases sitting between them. The CDR3 here is CSVEDWTDYGYTF. The CDR3 DNA is TGCAGCGTTGAAGATTGGACGGACTATGGCTACACCTTC.

There are many counts of this clonotype. This chain connects TRBV5-1 to TRBJ2-2, with a tentative D call TRBD2 (5 bases). The length of the CDR3 is 16 residues. Germline loops: CDR1 SGHRS, CDR2 YFSETQ. The ends were cut back, 3 bases at V and 2 bases at J, with 14 bases in the middle. The CDR3 is CASSYRGQENTGELFF. CDR3 sequence (DNA): TGCGCCAGCAGCTATCGCGGGCAGGAAAACACCGGGGAGCTGTTTTTT.

This clonotype was picked up a small number of times. The chain employs TRBV7-9 and TRBJ2-6; no clear D gene. Germline-derived CDR1 and CDR2 are SEHNR and FQNEAQ (reference sequence). The CDR3 is 15 residues long. The ends were cut back, 4 bases at V and 0 bases at J, with 7 bases in the middle. The CDR3 reads CASSSPPSGANVLTF. CDR3 DNA: TGTGCCAGCAGCTCACCCCCCTCTGGGGCCAACGTCCTGACTTTC.

The J gene is TRBJ2-2, the V gene TRBV6-1, with D possibly matching TRBD2 (6 bases). V was cut by 5 bases and J by 4 bases, with 11 bases left in between. There are 14 residues in the CDR3. The germline V gene has CDR1 MNHNS and CDR2 SASEGT. CDR3 DNA sequence: TGTGCCAGCAGTAAGGGACTGCTCACCGGGGAGCTGTTTTTT. Residues: CASSKGLLTGELFF.